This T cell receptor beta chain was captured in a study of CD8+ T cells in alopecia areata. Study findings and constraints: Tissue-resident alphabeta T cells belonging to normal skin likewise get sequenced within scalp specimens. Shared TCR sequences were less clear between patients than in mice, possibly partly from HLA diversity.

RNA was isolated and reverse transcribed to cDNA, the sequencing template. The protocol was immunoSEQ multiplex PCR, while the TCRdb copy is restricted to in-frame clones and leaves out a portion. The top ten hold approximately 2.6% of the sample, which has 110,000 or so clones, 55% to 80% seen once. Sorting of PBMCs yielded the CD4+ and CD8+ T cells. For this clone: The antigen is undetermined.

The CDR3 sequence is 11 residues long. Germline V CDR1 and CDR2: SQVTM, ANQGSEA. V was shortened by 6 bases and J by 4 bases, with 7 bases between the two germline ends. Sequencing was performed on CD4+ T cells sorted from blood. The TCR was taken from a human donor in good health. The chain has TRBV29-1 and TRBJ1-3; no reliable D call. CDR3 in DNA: TGCAGCGTGTGGGAAGGAAACACCATATATTTT. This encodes CSVWEGNTIYF.